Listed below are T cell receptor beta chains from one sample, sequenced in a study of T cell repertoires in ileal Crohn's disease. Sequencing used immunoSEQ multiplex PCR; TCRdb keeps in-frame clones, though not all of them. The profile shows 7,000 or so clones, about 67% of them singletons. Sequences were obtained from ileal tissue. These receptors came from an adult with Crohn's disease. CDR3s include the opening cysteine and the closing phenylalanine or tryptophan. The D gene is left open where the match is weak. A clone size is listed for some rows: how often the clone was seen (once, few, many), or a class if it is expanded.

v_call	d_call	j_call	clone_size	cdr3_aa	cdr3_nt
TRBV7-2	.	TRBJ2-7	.	CASSRDNYEQYF	TGTGCCAGCAGCCGGGACAACTACGAGCAGTACTTC
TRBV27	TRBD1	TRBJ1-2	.	CASSRIGTGYGYTF	TGTGCCAGCAGTAGAATCGGGACAGGCTATGGCTACACCTTC
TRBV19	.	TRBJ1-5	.	CASSDRTVNQPQHF	TGTGCCAGTAGTGACCGGACAGTCAATCAGCCCCAGCATTTT
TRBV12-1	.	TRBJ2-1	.	CASSFVGANSNEQFF	TGTGCCAGCAGCTTTGTAGGGGCGAATTCCAATGAGCAGTTCTTC
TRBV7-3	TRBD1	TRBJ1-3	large	CASSASGGSGNTIYF	TGTGCCAGCAGCGCATCAGGGGGCTCTGGAAACACCATATATTTT
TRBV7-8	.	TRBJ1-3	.	CASSLVATASGNTIYF	TGTGCCAGCAGCTTAGTGGCCACCGCCTCTGGAAACACCATATATTTT
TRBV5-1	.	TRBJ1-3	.	CASSLGDTYSGNTIYF	TGCGCCAGCAGCTTGGGGGACACCTACTCTGGAAACACCATATATTTT
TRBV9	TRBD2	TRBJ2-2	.	CASSGTSGATGELFF	TGTGCCAGCAGCGGGACTAGCGGGGCCACCGGGGAGCTGTTTTTT
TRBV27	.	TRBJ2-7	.	CASSRLGLFYEQYF	TGTGCCAGCAGTCGCTTGGGACTTTTCTACGAGCAGTACTTC
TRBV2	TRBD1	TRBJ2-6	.	CASRTGKVGSGANVLTF	TGTGCCAGCCGGACAGGGAAAGTTGGTTCTGGGGCCAACGTCCTGACTTTC
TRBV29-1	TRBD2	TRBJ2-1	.	CSVEISGSVYEQFF	TGCAGCGTTGAAATCAGCGGGAGTGTCTATGAGCAGTTCTTC
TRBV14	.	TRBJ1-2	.	CASSQVDRNHYGYTF	TGTGCCAGCAGCCAAGTCGACAGGAACCACTATGGCTACACCTTC
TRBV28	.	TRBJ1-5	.	CASSFSNQPQHF	TGTGCCAGCAGTTTTAGCAATCAGCCCCAGCATTTT
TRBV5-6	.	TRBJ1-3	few	CASSLGGPFSGNTIYF	TGTGCCAGCAGCTTGGGGGGGCCCTTCTCTGGAAACACCATATATTTT
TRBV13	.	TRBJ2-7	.	CASSLGVGRSYEQYF	TGTGCCAGCAGCTTAGGAGTAGGGCGCTCCTACGAGCAGTACTTC
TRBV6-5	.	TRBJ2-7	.	CASSYERGPVYEQYF	TGTGCCAGCAGTTACGAAAGGGGACCCGTCTACGAGCAGTACTTC